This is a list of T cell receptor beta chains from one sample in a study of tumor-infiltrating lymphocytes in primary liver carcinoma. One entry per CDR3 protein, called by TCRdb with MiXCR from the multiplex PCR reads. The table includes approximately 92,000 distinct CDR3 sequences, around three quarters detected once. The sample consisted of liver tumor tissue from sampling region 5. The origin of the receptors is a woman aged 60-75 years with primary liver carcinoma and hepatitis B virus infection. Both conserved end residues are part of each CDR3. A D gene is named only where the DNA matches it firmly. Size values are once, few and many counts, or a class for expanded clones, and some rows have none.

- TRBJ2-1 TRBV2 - CASSERQGRGVYNEQFF TGTGCCAGCAGTGAAAGGCAGGGCAGGGGAGTTTACAATGAGCAGTTCTTC
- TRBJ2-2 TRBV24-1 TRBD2 CATSDSGLLKPGELFF TGTGCCACCAGTGATTCGGGACTACTAAAACCCGGGGAGCTGTTTTTT
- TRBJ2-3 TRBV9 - CAGSVASGSTDTQYF TGTGCCGGCAGCGTAGCGAGCGGGAGCACAGATACGCAGTATTTT
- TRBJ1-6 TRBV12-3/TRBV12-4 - CASSLVGGSNSPLHF TGTGCCAGCAGTTTAGTCGGGGGGTCTAATTCACCCCTCCATTTT
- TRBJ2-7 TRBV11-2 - CASTFQTLRGEQYF TGTGCCAGCACTTTTCAGACACTCCGGGGCGAGCAGTACTTC
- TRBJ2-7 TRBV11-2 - CASNLEGDQQYF TGTGCCAGCAACTTAGAGGGCGACCAGCAATACTTC
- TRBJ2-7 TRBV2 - CASSDEERYF TGTGCCAGCAGTGATGAAGAGCGGTACTTC
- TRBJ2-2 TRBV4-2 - CASSCQLGETTGELFF TGTGCCAGCAGCTGCCAATTAGGCGAGACCACCGGGGAGCTGTTTTTT
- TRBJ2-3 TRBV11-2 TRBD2 CASSSREGSADTQYF TGTGCCAGCAGCTCGCGGGAGGGGAGCGCAGATACGCAGTATTTT
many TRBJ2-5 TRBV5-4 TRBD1 CASSLVWDSAQETQYF TGTGCCAGCAGCTTGGTCTGGGACAGCGCCCAAGAGACCCAGTACTTC
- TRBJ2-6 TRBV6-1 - CAKSQSGANVLTF TGTGCCAAGAGCCAGTCGGGGGCCAACGTCCTGACTTTC
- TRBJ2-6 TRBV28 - CASTAPLPGANVLIF TGTGCCAGCACAGCACCGCTCCCTGGGGCCAACGTCCTGATTTTC
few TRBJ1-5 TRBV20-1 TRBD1 CSAGTGVNQPQHF TGCAGTGCTGGGACAGGAGTCAATCAGCCCCAGCATTTT
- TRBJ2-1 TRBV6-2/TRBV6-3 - CASTASQSGNEQFF TGTGCCAGCACCGCCAGCCAATCGGGGAATGAGCAGTTCTTC
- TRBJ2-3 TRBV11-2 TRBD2 CASSSVAGVPSTNTRYF TGTGCCAGCTCCTCGGTAGCGGGAGTGCCTAGCACGAATACGCGGTATTTT